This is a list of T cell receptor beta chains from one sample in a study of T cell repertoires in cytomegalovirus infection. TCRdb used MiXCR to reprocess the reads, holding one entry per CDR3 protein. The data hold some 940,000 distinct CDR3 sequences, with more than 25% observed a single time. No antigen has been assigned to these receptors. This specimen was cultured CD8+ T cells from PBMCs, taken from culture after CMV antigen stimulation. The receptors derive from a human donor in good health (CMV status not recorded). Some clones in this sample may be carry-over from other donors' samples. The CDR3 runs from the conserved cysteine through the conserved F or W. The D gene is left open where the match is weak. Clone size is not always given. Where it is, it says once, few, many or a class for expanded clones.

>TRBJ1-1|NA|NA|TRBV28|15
CASTPRVDLNTEAFF
TGTGCCAGCACCCCCAGGGTGGATTTGAACACTGAAGCTTTCTTT
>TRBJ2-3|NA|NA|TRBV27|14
CASTPGGVTDTQYF
TGTGCCAGCACCCCCGGCGGGGTCACAGATACGCAGTATTTT
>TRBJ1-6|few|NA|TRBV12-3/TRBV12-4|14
CASRGSGINSPLHF
TGTGCCAGCAGGGGGAGCGGGATCAATTCACCCCTCCACTTT
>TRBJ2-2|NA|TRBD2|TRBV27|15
CASSFTGGPIGELFF
TGTGCCAGCAGTTTCACGGGGGGGCCGATCGGGGAGCTGTTTTTT
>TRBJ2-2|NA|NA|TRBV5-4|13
CASSSPASGELFF
TGTGCCAGCAGCTCCCCGGCTTCCGGGGAGCTGTTTTTT
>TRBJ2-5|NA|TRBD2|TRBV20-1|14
CSVMASGGDETQYF
TGCAGTGTCATGGCTAGCGGGGGGGATGAGACCCAGTACTTC
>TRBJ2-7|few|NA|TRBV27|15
CASSLNRPLAYEQYF
TGTGCCAGCAGTCTAAATCGACCCCTCGCCTACGAGCAGTACTTC
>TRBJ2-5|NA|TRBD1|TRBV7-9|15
CASSPALDRKETQYF
TGTGCCAGCAGCCCCGCGCTGGACAGGAAAGAGACCCAGTACTTC
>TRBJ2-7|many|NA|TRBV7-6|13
CASSLEIDYEQYF
TGTGCCAGCAGCTTAGAAATAGACTACGAGCAGTACTTC
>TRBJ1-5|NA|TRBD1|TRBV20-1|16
CSARDRDRGIRQPQHF
TGCAGTGCTAGAGACCGGGACAGGGGGATTAGGCAGCCCCAGCATTTT
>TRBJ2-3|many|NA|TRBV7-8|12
CASSGVSDTQYF
TGTGCCAGCAGCGGAGTTTCAGATACGCAGTATTTT
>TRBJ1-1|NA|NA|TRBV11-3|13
CVSSLTGNTEAFF
TGTGTCAGCAGCTTGACAGGAAACACTGAAGCTTTCTTT
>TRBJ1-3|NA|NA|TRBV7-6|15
CASSPRLVDRSTIYF
TGTGCCAGCAGCCCCCGGTTGGTAGACAGGAGCACCATATATTTT
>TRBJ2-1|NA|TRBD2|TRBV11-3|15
CASSVAGGTSDEQFF
TGTGCCAGCAGCGTAGCGGGGGGGACTAGCGATGAGCAGTTCTTC
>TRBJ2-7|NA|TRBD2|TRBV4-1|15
CASSQGLAGIYEQYF
TGCGCCAGCAGCCAGGGACTAGCGGGGATCTACGAGCAGTACTTC
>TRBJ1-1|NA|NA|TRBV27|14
CASCKGQANTEAFF
TGTGCCAGTTGCAAGGGGCAGGCGAACACTGAAGCTTTCTTT
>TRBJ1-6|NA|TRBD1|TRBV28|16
CASTQRGDRADSPLHF
TGTGCCAGCACTCAAAGGGGGGACAGGGCGGATTCACCCCTCCACTTT
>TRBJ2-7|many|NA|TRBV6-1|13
CASSARQIYEQYF
TGTGCCAGCAGTGCCCGTCAGATCTACGAGCAGTACTTC
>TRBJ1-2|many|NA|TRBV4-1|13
CASSQDSNYGYTF
TGCGCCAGCAGCCAAGATAGTAACTATGGCTACACCTTC
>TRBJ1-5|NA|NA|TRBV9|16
CDWGSVLSHSNQPQHF
TGTGATTGGGGCAGCGTCCTTTCCCATAGCAATCAGCCCCAGCATTTT
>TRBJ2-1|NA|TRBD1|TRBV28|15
CASSPTGTGIYEQFF
TGTGCCAGCAGCCCGACGGGGACAGGGATATATGAGCAGTTCTTC
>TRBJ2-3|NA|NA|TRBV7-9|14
CASNLQGVLDTQYF
TGTGCCAGCAACCTACAGGGAGTACTTGATACGCAGTATTTT
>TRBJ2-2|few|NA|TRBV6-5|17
CASSYSVAVANTGELFF
TGTGCCAGCAGTTACTCGGTGGCAGTAGCGAACACCGGGGAGCTGTTTTTT
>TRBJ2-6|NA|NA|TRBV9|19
CASSHARLGFVSGANVLTF
TGTGCCAGCAGCCACGCCCGACTGGGCTTTGTCTCTGGGGCCAACGTCCTGACTTTC
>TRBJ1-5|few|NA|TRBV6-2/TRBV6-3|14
CASSYLSDNQPQHF
TGTGCCAGCAGTTACCTGAGTGACAATCAGCCCCAGCATTTT
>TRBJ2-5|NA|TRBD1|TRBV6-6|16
CASRGHDRGGTETQYF
TGTGCCAGCAGGGGTCATGACAGGGGGGGGACGGAGACCCAGTACTTC
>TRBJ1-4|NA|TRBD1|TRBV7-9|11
CAGQGDEKLFF
TGTGCCGGGCAGGGGGATGAAAAACTGTTTTTT
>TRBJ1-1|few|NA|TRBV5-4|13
CASSPAANTEAFF
TGTGCCAGCAGCCCGGCCGCTAACACTGAAGCTTTCTTT
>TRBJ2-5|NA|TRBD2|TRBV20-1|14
CSAQGIAGEETQYF
TGCAGTGCCCAGGGGATAGCGGGGGAAGAGACCCAGTACTTC
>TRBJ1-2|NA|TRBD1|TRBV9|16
CASSANRGIRADGYTF
TGTGCCAGCAGCGCGAACAGGGGCATACGGGCGGATGGCTACACCTTC
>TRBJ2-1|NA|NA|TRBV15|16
CATSTSPLVGANEQFF
TGTGCCACCAGCACCAGTCCACTAGTAGGGGCCAATGAGCAGTTCTTC
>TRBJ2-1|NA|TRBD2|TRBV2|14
CASVGRGGPGEQFF
TGTGCCAGCGTTGGGCGGGGGGGCCCTGGTGAGCAGTTCTTC
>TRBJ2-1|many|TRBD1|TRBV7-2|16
CASSLEDRGSYNEQFF
TGTGCCAGCAGCTTAGAGGACAGGGGTTCGTACAATGAGCAGTTCTTC
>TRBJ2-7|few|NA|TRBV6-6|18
CASSYSGKTELFTYEQYF
TGTGCCAGCAGTTACTCGGGCAAAACCGAACTTTTCACCTACGAGCAGTACTTC
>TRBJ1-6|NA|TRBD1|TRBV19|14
CASMGTEFNSPLHF
TGTGCCAGTATGGGGACAGAATTTAATTCACCCCTCCACTTT
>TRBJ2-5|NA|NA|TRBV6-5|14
CASSYRQEIETQYF
TGTGCCAGCAGTTATCGGCAGGAGATAGAGACCCAGTACTTC
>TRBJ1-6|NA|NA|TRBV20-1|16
CSARDQERTKGSPLHF
TGCAGTGCTAGAGATCAAGAAAGGACAAAGGGATCACCCCTCCACTTT
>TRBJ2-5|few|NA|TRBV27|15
CASGLGRGTPETQYF
TGTGCCAGCGGTTTGGGCCGAGGGACCCCGGAGACCCAGTACTTC
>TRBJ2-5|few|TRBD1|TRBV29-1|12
CSVLPGQGPRYF
TGCAGCGTGCTACCGGGACAGGGGCCGAGGTACTTC
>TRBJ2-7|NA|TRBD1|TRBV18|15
CASSPPTDRVCEQYF
TGTGCCAGCTCACCACCGACGGACAGGGTCTGCGAGCAGTACTTC
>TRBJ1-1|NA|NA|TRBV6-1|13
CASSEVRGTEAFF
TGTGCCAGCAGTGAAGTTAGGGGCACTGAAGCTTTCTTT
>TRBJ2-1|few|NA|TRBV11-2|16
CASSLVGTSSYNEQFF
TGTGCCAGCAGCTTAGTCGGGACTTCTTCCTACAATGAGCAGTTCTTC
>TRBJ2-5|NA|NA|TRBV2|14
CASSDVTARETQYF
TGTGCCAGCAGTGACGTGACGGCCCGGGAGACCCAGTACTTC
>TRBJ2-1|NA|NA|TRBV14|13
CASSQDIPNEQFF
TGTGCCAGCAGCCAAGATATTCCCAATGAGCAGTTCTTC
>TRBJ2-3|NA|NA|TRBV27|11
CATLRRDTQYF
TGTGCCACCCTCCGGAGAGATACGCAGTATTTT
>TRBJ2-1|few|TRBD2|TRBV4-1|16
CASSQEGGVAGESEFF
TGCGCCAGCAGCCAAGAGGGGGGTGTGGCGGGGGAAAGTGAGTTCTTC
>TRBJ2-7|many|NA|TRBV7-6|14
CASTSTGEAYEQYF
TGTGCCAGCACCTCCACCGGAGAGGCCTACGAGCAGTACTTC
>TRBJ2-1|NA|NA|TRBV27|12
CASSAANNEQFF
TGTGCCAGCAGTGCGGCCAACAATGAGCAGTTCTTC
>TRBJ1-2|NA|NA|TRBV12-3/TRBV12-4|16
CASSLMFAGTPGGYTF
TGTGCCAGCAGTTTAATGTTCGCAGGCACGCCGGGTGGCTACACCTTC
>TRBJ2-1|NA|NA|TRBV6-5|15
CASSHTETSYNEQFF
TGTGCCAGCAGTCACACAGAGACCTCCTACAATGAGCAGTTCTTC